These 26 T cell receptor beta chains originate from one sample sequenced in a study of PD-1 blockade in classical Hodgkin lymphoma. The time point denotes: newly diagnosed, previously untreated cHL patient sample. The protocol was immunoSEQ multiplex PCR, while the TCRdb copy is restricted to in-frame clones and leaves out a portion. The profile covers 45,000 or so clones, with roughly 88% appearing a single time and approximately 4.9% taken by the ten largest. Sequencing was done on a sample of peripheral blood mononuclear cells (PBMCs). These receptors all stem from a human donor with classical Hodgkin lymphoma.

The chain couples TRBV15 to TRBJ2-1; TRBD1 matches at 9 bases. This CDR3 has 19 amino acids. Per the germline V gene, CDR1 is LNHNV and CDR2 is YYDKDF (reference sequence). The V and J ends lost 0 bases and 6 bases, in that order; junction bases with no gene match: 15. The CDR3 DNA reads TGTGCCACCAGCAGAGATGGGGGCCGGGACAGGGAATTTGGCAATGAGCAGTTCTTC. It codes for CATSRDGGRDREFGNEQFF.

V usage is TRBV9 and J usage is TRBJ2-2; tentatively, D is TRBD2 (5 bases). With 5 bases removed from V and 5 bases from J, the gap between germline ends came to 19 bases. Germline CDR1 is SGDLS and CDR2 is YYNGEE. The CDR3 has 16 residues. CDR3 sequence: CASSSRGHPGTGELFF. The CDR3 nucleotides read TGTGCCAGCAGTTCACGCGGGCACCCGGGGACCGGGGAGCTGTTTTTT.

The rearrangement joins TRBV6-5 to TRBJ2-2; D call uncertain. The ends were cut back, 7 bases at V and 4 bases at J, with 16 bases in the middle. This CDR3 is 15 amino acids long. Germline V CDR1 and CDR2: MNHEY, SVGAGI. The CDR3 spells CASKTQELVTGELFF. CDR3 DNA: TGTGCCAGCAAGACCCAGGAATTGGTCACCGGGGAGCTGTTTTTT.

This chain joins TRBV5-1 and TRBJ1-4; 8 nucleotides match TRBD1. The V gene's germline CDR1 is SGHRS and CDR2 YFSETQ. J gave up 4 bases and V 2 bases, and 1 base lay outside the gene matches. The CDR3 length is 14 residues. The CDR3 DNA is TGCGCCAGCAGCTTACAGGGGGTTAATGAAAAACTGTTTTTT. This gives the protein CASSLQGVNEKLFF.

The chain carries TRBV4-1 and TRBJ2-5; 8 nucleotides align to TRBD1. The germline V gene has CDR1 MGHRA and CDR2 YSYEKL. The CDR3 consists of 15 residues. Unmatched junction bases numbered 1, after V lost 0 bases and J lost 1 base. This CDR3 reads CASSQETGAQETQYF. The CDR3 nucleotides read TGCGCCAGCAGCCAAGAGACAGGGGCCCAAGAGACCCAGTACTTC.

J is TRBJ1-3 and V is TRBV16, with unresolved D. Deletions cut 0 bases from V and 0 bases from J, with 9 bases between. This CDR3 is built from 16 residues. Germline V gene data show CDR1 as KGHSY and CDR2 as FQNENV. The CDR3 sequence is CASSQSAPNSGNTIYF. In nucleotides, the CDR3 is TGTGCCAGCAGCCAATCGGCGCCGAACTCTGGAAACACCATATATTTT.

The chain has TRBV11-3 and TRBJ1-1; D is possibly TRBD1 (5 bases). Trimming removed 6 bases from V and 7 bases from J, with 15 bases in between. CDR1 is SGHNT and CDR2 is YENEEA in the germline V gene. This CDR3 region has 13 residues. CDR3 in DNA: TGTGCCAGCAGTGAGCCGGGGACGGGTGAAGCTTTCTTT. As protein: CASSEPGTGEAFF.

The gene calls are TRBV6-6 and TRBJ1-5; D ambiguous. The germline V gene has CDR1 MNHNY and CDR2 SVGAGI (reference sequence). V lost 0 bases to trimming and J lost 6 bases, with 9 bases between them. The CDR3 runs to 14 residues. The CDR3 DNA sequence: TGTGCCAGCAGTTACTCGCAAGGTACTCAGCCCCAGCATTTT. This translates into CASSYSQGTQPQHF.

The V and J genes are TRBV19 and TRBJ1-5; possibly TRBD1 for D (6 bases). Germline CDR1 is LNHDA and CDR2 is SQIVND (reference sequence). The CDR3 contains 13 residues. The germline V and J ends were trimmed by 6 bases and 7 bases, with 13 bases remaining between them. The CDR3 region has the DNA TGTGCCAGTAGCTACAGGGTCCGGCAGCCCCAGCATTTT. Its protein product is CASSYRVRQPQHF.

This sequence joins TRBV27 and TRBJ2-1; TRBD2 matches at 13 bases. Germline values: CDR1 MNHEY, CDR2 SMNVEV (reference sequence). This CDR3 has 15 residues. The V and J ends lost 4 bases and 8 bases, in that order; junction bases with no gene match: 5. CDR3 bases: TGTGCCAGCAGTTCCGGGACTAGCGGGATGGATGAGCAGTTCTTC. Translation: CASSSGTSGMDEQFF.

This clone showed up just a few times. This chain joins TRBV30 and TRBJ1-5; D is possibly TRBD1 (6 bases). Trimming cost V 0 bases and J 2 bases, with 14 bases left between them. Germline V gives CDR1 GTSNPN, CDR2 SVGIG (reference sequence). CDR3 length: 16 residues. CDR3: CAWSVPGSGGNQPQHF. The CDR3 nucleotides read TGTGCCTGGAGTGTACCTGGATCAGGGGGCAATCAGCCCCAGCATTTT.

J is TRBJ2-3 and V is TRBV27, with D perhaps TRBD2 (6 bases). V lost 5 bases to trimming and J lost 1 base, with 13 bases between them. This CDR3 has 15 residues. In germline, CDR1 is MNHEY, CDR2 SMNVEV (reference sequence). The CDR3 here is CASSPLGTGTDTQYF. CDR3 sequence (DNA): TGTGCCAGCAGTCCGTTGGGGACTGGCACAGATACGCAGTATTTT.

The CDR3, as DNA: TGTGCCAGCAGTTCGACAGGGGATGATCAAGAGACCCAGTACTTC. Amino acids: CASSSTGDDQETQYF. The chain is built from TRBV6-6 and TRBJ2-5; TRBD1 matches at 8 bases. Germline lookup yields CDR1 MNHNY and CDR2 SVGAGI (reference sequence). The trim removed 4 bases at V and 2 bases at J, leaving 6 bases unmatched. This CDR3 has 15 residues.

The chain's CDR3 is CASSLDLGSEQFF. The CDR3 region has the DNA TGTGCCAGCAGCTTAGATCTGGGCAGCGAGCAGTTCTTC. The chain is built from TRBV11-2 and TRBJ2-1; D remains ambiguous. V lost 0 bases to trimming and J lost 10 bases, with 10 bases between them. This CDR3 comprises 13 residues. In germline, CDR1 is SGHAT, CDR2 FQNNGV.

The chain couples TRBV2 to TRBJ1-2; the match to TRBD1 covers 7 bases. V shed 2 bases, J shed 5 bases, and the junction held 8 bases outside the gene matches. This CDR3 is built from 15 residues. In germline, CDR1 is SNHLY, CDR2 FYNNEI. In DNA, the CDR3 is TGTGCCAGCAGTGAATTCATCGGGACAGAGTATGGCTACACCTTC. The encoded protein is CASSEFIGTEYGYTF. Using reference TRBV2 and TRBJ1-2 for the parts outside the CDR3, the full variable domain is EPEVTQTPSHQVTQMGQEVILRCVPISNHLYFYWYRQILGQKVEFLVSFYNNEISEKSEIFDDQFSVERPDGSNFTLKIRSTKLEDSAMYFCASSEFIGTEYGYTFGSGTRLTVV.

The CDR3 protein is CASSLTGVAEAFF. CDR3 DNA: TGCGCCAGCAGCTTGACGGGGGTCGCTGAAGCTTTCTTT. V is TRBV5-1 and J is TRBJ1-1; D is perhaps TRBD1 (5 bases). The CDR3 runs 13 residues. The germline V and J ends were trimmed by 1 base and 6 bases, with 10 bases remaining between them. Germline CDR1 reads SGHRS; CDR2 reads YFSETQ.

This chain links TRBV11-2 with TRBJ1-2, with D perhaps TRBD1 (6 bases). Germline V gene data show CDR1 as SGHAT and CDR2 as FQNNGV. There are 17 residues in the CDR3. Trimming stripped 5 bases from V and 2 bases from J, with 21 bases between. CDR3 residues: CASSTHPRGRENYGYTF. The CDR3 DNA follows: TGTGCCAGCAGCACTCACCCGAGGGGGAGGGAGAACTATGGCTACACCTTC.

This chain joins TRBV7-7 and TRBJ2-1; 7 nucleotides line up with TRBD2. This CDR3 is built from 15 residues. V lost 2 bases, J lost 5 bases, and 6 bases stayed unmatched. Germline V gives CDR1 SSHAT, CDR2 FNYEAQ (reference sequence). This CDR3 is CASSLWAGEDNEQFF. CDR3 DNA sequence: TGTGCCAGCAGCTTATGGGCGGGAGAAGACAATGAGCAGTTCTTC.

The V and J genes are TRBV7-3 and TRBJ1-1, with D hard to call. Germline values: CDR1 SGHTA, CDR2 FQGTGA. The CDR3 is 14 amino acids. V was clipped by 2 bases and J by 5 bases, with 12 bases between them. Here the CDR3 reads CASSLAPGGTEAFF. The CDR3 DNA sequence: TGTGCCAGCAGCTTAGCCCCAGGCGGGACTGAAGCTTTCTTT. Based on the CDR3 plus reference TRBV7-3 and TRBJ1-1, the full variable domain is GAGVSQTPSNKVTEKGKYVELRCDPISGHTALYWYRQSLGQGPEFLIYFQGTGAADDSGLPNDRFFAVRPEGSVSTLKIQRTERGDSAVYLCASSLAPGGTEAFFGQGTRLTVV.

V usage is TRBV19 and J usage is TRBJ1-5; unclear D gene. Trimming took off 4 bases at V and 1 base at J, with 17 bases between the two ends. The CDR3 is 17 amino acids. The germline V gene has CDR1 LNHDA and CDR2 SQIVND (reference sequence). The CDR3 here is CASSNRSPVGSNQPQHF. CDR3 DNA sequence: TGTGCCAGTAGTAACAGATCGCCAGTCGGAAGCAATCAGCCCCAGCATTTT.

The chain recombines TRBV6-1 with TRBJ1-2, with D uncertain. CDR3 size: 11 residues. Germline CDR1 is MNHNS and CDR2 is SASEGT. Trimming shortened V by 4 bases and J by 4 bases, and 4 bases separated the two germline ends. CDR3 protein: CASSATYGYTF. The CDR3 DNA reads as TGTGCCAGCAGTGCCACCTATGGCTACACCTTC.

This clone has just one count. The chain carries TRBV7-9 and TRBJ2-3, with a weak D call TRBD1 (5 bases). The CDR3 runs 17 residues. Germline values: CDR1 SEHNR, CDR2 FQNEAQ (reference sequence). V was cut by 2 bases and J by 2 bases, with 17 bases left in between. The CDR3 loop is CASSLFGRAQLTDTQYF. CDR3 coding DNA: TGTGCCAGCAGCTTATTCGGCAGGGCCCAACTCACAGATACGCAGTATTTT.

The CDR3 DNA is TGCGCCAGCAGCTTGGTTTCGGCAGCCCAGGCCACCGGGGAGCTGTTTTTT. Protein product: CASSLVSAAQATGELFF. V usage is TRBV5-1 and J usage is TRBJ2-2; D uncertain. The V and J ends lost 0 bases and 4 bases respectively, with 16 bases between them. Germline loops: CDR1 SGHRS, CDR2 YFSETQ. CDR3 length: 17 amino acids. Drawing the rest from reference TRBV5-1 and TRBJ2-2, the complete variable domain is KAGVTQTPRYLIKTRGQQVTLSCSPISGHRSVSWYQQTPGQGLQFLFEYFSETQRNKGNFPGRFSGRQFSNSRSEMNVSTLELGDSALYLCASSLVSAAQATGELFFGEGSRLTVL.

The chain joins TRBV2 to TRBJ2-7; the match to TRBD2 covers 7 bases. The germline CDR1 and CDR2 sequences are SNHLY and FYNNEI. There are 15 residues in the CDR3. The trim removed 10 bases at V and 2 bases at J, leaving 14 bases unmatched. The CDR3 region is CATQGELANAYEQYV. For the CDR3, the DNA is TGTGCCACCCAAGGTGAACTAGCGAATGCCTACGAGCAGTACGTC.

The CDR3 sequence is CASSLGAPSEAFF. Written as DNA, the CDR3 is TGTGCCAGCAGCCTTGGGGCTCCCTCGGAGGCTTTCTTT. The rearrangement joins TRBV27 to TRBJ1-1; D might be TRBD1 (5 bases). The CDR3 contains 13 residues. Germline values: CDR1 MNHEY, CDR2 SMNVEV (reference sequence). Trimming removed 6 bases at V and 11 bases at J, with 19 bases between.

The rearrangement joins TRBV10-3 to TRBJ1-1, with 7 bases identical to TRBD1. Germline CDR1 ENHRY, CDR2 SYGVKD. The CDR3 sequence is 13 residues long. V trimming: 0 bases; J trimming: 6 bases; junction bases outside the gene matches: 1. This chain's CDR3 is CAISESGGAEAFF. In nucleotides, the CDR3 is TGTGCCATCAGTGAGTCAGGGGGCGCTGAAGCTTTCTTT.